Presented here are 17 T cell receptor beta chains from one specimen sequenced in a study of OX40 agonist ivuxolimab in advanced cancers. Using immunoSEQ multiplex PCR, the repertoire was profiled, and TCRdb retains in-frame clones only, with some absent. Here the sample spans over 75,000 clones, approximately 94% being singletons. This specimen consisted of CD4+ or CD8+ T cells sorted from blood, obtained in a trial of the OX40 agonist ivuxolimab. The source of these receptors is an adult with an advanced solid tumor such as melanoma, head and neck, liver or kidney cancer.

V usage is TRBV4-1 and J usage is TRBJ2-1; D is ambiguous. Germline loops: CDR1 MGHRA, CDR2 YSYEKL. The V and J ends lost 1 base and 8 bases respectively, with 3 bases between them. This CDR3 region has 11 residues. CDR3 DNA sequence: TGCGCCAGCAGCCAAGTCTATGAGCAGTTCTTC. It yields the protein CASSQVYEQFF.

The V gene is TRBV30, the J gene TRBJ1-5; D unresolved. Trimming cost V 3 bases and J 1 base, with 7 bases left between them. CDR1 is GTSNPN, CDR2 SVGIG, per germline (reference sequence). The CDR3 is 13 amino acids. The CDR3 loop reads CAWSGRSNQPQHF. The CDR3 DNA reads TGTGCCTGGAGCGGCAGAAGCAATCAGCCCCAGCATTTT.

The chain links TRBV6-1 to TRBJ1-4; D is possibly TRBD1 (5 bases). V was clipped by 1 base and J by 7 bases, with 13 bases between them. Germline-derived CDR1 and CDR2 are MNHNS and SASEGT. The CDR3 has 15 amino acids. The CDR3: CASSEDRGTGEKLFF. The DNA of the CDR3 is TGTGCCAGCAGTGAAGACCGGGGCACTGGTGAAAAACTGTTTTTT.

The chain uses TRBV18 and TRBJ1-1; D gene uncertain. This CDR3 is built from 11 residues. Trimming removed 2 bases from V and 6 bases from J, with 4 bases in between. The germline V gene encodes CDR1 KGHSH and CDR2 LQKENI. The CDR3 DNA follows: TGTGCCAGCTCACCATCGTCTGAAGCTTTCTTT. Protein: CASSPSSEAFF. Looking up the rest from reference TRBV18 and TRBJ1-1 gives the full variable domain: NAGVMQNPRHLVRRRGQEARLRCSPMKGHSHVYWYRQLPEEGLKFMVYLQKENIIDESGMPKERFSAEFPKEGPSILRIQQVVRGDSAAYFCASSPSSEAFFGQGTRLTVV.

The chain links TRBV30 to TRBJ2-1, with 8 bases that match TRBD2. Trimming at V came to 4 bases and at J to 3 bases, leaving 5 bases not matched to a gene. This CDR3 is built from 14 residues. Per germline, CDR1 GTSNPN and CDR2 SVGIG (reference sequence). The CDR3 coding sequence is TGTGCCTGGACCCCGGGGACTAGCTACAATGAGCAGTTCTTC. Translated: CAWTPGTSYNEQFF.

This clone was counted a single time. This rearrangement joins TRBV7-8 to TRBJ1-2; D is unclear. Germline V lookup: CDR1 SGHVS, CDR2 FQNEAQ. V lost 1 base to trimming and J lost 7 bases, with 13 bases between them. This CDR3 comprises 14 residues. The CDR3 loop is CASSLDKGYGGYTF. The DNA for the CDR3 is TGTGCCAGCAGCTTAGACAAGGGATACGGTGGCTACACCTTC.

This CDR3 reads CASSVEVGTEAFF. The CDR3 region has the DNA TGTGCCAGCAGCGTAGAAGTGGGCACTGAAGCTTTCTTT. The chain recombines TRBV9 with TRBJ1-1; D is ambiguous. Germline CDR1 is SGDLS and CDR2 is YYNGEE. The V and J ends lost 0 bases and 4 bases respectively, with 7 bases between them. This CDR3 spans 13 amino acids.

The chain has TRBV2 and TRBJ2-1; D could derive from TRBD1 or TRBD2 (5 bases each). Germline V gives CDR1 SNHLY, CDR2 FYNNEI. Trimming shortened V by 0 bases and J by 0 bases, and 9 bases separated the two germline ends. CDR3 length: 16 residues. For the CDR3, the DNA is TGTGCCAGCAGTGAAGCGGGGGTGAGCTCCTACAATGAGCAGTTCTTC. Its translation: CASSEAGVSSYNEQFF.

The chain links TRBV5-1 to TRBJ2-7; 8 bases agree with TRBD1. The germline CDR1 and CDR2 sequences are SGHRS and YFSETQ. V shed 4 bases and J 6 bases; nucleotides not matched to a gene: 12. The CDR3 runs 15 residues. The CDR3 DNA reads TGCGCCAGCAGCGTAGCGCAGGGGGCCTTTAGCGAGCAGTACTTC. This sequence encodes CASSVAQGAFSEQYF.

This clone occurred once. The chain carries TRBV6-5 and TRBJ2-2, with TRBD1 matching 7 bases. Losses at the gene ends were 6 bases for V and 6 bases for J; bases not matched to a gene: 4. This CDR3 contains 13 residues. Germline CDR1 is MNHEY and CDR2 is SVGAGI. This CDR3 is CASRDTGAGELFF. In nucleotides, the CDR3 is TGTGCCAGCAGAGATACAGGGGCCGGGGAGCTGTTTTTT.

The rearrangement uses TRBV2 and TRBJ2-7; D may be TRBD2 (6 bases). V was shortened by 6 bases and J by 5 bases, with 26 bases between the two germline ends. The CDR3 length is 17 residues. CDR1 is SNHLY and CDR2 is FYNNEI in the germline V gene. CDR3 sequence reads: CASRIGIGRRPVNEQYF. Here the CDR3 DNA reads TGTGCCAGCAGAATCGGAATAGGGAGGAGGCCTGTGAACGAGCAGTACTTC.

This clone has only a few counts. This chain uses TRBV18 with TRBJ1-1, with 9 bases identical to TRBD1. In germline, CDR1 is KGHSH, CDR2 LQKENI. Trimming took 3 bases from V and 6 from J; bases not matched to a gene: 5. The CDR3 length is 14 residues. The CDR3 coding sequence is TGTGCCAGCTCACCGTGGGACAGGGCGCCTGAAGCTTTCTTT. It is translated as CASSPWDRAPEAFF.

The chain carries TRBV27 and TRBJ2-2; 8 nucleotides match TRBD1. Per germline, CDR1 MNHEY and CDR2 SMNVEV (reference sequence). V lost 2 bases and J lost 1; bases outside the gene matches: 3. The CDR3 is 16 amino acids. CDR3 sequence (DNA): TGTGCCAGCAGTTTACGACAGGGGTGGAACACCGGGGAGCTGTTTTTT. Translated: CASSLRQGWNTGELFF.

The rearrangement uses TRBV7-9 and TRBJ1-5; D is possibly TRBD1 (5 bases). V gave up 0 bases and J gave up 3 bases, with 9 bases separating them. The V gene's germline CDR1 is SEHNR and CDR2 FQNEAQ (reference sequence). There are 15 residues in the CDR3. CDR3 region: CASSLAGENNQPQHF. DNA of the CDR3: TGTGCCAGCAGCTTAGCAGGGGAGAACAATCAGCCCCAGCATTTT.

Note on this clone: Different DNA sequences within this sample yield the same CDR3. The rearrangement links TRBV6-5 to TRBJ2-7; D unresolved. With 0 bases removed from V and 3 bases from J, the gap between germline ends came to 6 bases. Germline CDR1 and CDR2: MNHEY and SVGAGI. The CDR3 is made up of 13 amino acids. This chain's CDR3 is CASSYSGSYEQYF. Written as DNA, the CDR3 is TGTGCCAGCAGTTACTCGGGCAGCTACGAGCAGTACTTC.

The V call is TRBV6-6, the J call TRBJ2-7; TRBD1 matches at 7 bases. The CDR3 spans 15 residues. V lost 2 bases and J lost 5; bases outside the gene matches: 9. The V gene's germline CDR1 is MNHNY and CDR2 SVGAGI (reference sequence). The CDR3 here is CASSYAGTAADEQYF. In DNA, the CDR3 is TGTGCCAGCAGTTACGCCGGGACAGCAGCCGACGAGCAGTACTTC.

This clone was observed a single time. The J gene is TRBJ2-1, the V gene TRBV9, with TRBD2 identical over 9 bases. V dropped 0 bases and J dropped 4; count of bases not matched to a gene: 2. Germline CDR1 reads SGDLS; CDR2 reads YYNGEE. The CDR3 is 15 amino acids. The CDR3 sequence: CASSVASGEYNEQFF. Written as DNA, the CDR3 is TGTGCCAGCAGCGTAGCTAGCGGGGAGTACAATGAGCAGTTCTTC.